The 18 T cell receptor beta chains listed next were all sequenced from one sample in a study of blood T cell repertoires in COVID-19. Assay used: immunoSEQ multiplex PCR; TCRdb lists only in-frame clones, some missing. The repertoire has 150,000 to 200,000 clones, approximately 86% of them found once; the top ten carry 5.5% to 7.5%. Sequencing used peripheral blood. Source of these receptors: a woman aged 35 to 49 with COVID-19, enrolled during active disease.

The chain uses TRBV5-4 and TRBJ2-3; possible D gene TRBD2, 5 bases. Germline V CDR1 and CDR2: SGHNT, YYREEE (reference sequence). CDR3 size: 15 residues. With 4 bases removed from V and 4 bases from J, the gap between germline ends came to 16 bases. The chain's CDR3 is CASSRYGLAPDTQYF. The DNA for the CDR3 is TGTGCCAGCAGCCGATACGGCCTAGCCCCAGATACGCAGTATTTT.

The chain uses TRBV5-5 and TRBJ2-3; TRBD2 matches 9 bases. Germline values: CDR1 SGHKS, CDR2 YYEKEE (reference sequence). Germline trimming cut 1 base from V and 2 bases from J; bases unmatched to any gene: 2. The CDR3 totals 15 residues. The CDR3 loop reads CASSLSGGYTDTQYF. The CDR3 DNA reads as TGTGCCAGCAGCTTGAGCGGGGGGTACACAGATACGCAGTATTTT.

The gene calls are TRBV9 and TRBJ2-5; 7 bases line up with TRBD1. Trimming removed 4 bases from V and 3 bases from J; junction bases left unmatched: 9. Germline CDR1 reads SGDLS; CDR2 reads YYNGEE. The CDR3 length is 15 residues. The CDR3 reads CASSKTSTGKETQYF. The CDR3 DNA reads TGTGCCAGCAGCAAGACTTCGACAGGGAAAGAGACCCAGTACTTC.

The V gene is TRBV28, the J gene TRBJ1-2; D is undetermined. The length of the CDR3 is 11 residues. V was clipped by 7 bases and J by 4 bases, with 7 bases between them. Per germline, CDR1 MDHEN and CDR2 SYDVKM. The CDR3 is CASTQAYGYTF. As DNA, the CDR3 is TGTGCCAGCACCCAAGCCTATGGCTACACCTTC.

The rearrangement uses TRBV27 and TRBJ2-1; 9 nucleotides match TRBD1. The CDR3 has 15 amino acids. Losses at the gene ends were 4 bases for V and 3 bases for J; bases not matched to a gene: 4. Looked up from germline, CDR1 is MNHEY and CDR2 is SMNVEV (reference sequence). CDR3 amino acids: CASSSTGGFYNEQFF. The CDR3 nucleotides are TGTGCCAGCAGTTCAACAGGGGGCTTCTACAATGAGCAGTTCTTC.

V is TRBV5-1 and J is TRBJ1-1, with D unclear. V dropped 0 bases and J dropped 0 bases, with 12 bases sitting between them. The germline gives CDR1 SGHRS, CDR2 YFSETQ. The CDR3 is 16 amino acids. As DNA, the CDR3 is TGCGCCAGCAGCTTGGGGCACCTTATCATGAACACTGAAGCTTTCTTT. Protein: CASSLGHLIMNTEAFF. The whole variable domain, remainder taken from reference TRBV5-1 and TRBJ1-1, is KAGVTQTPRYLIKTRGQQVTLSCSPISGHRSVSWYQQTPGQGLQFLFEYFSETQRNKGNFPGRFSGRQFSNSRSEMNVSTLELGDSALYLCASSLGHLIMNTEAFFGQGTRLTVV.

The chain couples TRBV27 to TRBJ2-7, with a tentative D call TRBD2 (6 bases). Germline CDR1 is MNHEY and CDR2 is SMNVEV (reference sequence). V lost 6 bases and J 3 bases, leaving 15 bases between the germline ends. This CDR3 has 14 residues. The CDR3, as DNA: TGTGCCAGCAGAACCGGGACTGGCTTCTACGAGCAGTACTTC. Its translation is CASRTGTGFYEQYF.

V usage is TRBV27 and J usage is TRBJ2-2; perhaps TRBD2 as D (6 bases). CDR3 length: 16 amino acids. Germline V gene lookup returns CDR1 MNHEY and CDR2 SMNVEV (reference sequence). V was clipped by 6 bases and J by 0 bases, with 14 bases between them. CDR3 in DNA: TGTGCCAGCAGGACCAAAAGCGGGTCGAACACCGGGGAGCTGTTTTTT. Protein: CASRTKSGSNTGELFF.

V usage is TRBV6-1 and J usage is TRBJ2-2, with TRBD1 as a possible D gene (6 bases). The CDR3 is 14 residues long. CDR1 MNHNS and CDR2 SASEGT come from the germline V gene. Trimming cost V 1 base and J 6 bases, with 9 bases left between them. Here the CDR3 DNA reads TGTGCCAGCAGTGAAGTTGAGGGGGCCGGGGAGCTGTTTTTT. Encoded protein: CASSEVEGAGELFF.

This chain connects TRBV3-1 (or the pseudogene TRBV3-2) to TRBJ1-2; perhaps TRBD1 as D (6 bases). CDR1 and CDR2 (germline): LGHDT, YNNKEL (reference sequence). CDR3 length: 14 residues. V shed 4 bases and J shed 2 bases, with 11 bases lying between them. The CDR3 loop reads CASSPGQGNYGYTF. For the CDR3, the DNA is TGTGCCAGCAGCCCAGGTCAGGGGAACTATGGCTACACCTTC.

The chain's CDR3 is CASSPYLEQYF. The CDR3 DNA reads TGTGCCAGCAGTCCCTATCTCGAGCAGTACTTC. The chain employs TRBV28 and TRBJ2-7, with D hard to call. V shed 5 bases and J shed 6 bases, with 8 bases lying between them. CDR1 and CDR2 from the germline V gene are MDHEN and SYDVKM. The CDR3 has 11 residues.

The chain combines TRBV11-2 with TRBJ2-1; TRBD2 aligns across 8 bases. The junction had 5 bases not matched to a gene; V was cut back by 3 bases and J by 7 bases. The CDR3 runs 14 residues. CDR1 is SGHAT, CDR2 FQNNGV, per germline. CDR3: CASSLIAGNNEQFF. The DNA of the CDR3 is TGTGCCAGCAGCTTGATAGCGGGGAATAATGAGCAGTTCTTC.

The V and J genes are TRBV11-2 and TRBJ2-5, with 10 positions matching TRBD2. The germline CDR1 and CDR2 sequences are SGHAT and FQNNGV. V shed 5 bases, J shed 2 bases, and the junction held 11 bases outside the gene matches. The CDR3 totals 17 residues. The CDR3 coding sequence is TGTGCCAGCAGCCCTCGGCTACTAGCGGGGAGACAAGAGACCCAGTACTTC. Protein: CASSPRLLAGRQETQYF.

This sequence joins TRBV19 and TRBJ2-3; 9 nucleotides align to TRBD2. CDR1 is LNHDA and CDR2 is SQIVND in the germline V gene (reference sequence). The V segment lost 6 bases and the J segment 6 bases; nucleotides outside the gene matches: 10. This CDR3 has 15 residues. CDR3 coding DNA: TGTGCCAGTAGATCGGGCGGGAGGGCCACCGATACGCAGTATTTT. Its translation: CASRSGGRATDTQYF.

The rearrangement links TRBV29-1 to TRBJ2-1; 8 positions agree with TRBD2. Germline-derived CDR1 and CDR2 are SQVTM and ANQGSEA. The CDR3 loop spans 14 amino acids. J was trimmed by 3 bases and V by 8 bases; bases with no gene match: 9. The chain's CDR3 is CSSFPGGNYNEQFF. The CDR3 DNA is TGCAGCTCCTTTCCGGGAGGGAACTACAATGAGCAGTTCTTC.

The chain's CDR3 is CASALTGAGTDTQYF. The CDR3 DNA is TGTGCCAGCGCCTTGACAGGGGCAGGCACAGATACGCAGTATTTT. The chain combines TRBV6-5 with TRBJ2-3, with 8 bases matching TRBD1. Germline V gene data show CDR1 as MNHEY and CDR2 as SVGAGI. This CDR3 is 15 amino acids long. V shed 8 bases and J 1 base; nucleotides not matched to a gene: 8.

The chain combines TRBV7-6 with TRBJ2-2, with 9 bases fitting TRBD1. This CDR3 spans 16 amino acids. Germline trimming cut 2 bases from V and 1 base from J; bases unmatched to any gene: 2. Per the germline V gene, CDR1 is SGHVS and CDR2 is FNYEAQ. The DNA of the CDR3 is TGTGCCAGCAGCTTAAGGACAGGGGAGAACACCGGGGAGCTGTTTTTT. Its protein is CASSLRTGENTGELFF.

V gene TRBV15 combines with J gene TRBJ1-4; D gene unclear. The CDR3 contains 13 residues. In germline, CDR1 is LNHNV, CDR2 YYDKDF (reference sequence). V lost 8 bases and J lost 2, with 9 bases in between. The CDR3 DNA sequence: TGTGCCACCGCCCGGGGTACTAATGAAAAACTGTTTTTT. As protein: CATARGTNEKLFF.